This paragraph covers one T cell receptor beta chain sequence. This CDR3 has 15 residues. The ends were cut back, 5 bases at V and 0 bases at J, with 13 bases in the middle. The V gene's germline CDR1 is SEHNR and CDR2 FQNEAQ (reference sequence). Some clones are missing from TCRdb's copy, which holds only in-frame ones; the method was immunoSEQ multiplex PCR. The sample records about 88,000 clones, roughly 93% being singletons. This sample was taken from a study of technical replicates of blood from a handful of donors. This chain joins TRBV7-9 and TRBJ1-1; weak D call: TRBD1 (6 bases). This sequence was found in a human donor in good health. Sample: T cells isolated from PBMCs. CDR3 loop: CASSHLQGLNTEAFF. CDR3 DNA: TGTGCCAGCAGCCACCTCCAGGGGCTGAACACTGAAGCTTTCTTT.